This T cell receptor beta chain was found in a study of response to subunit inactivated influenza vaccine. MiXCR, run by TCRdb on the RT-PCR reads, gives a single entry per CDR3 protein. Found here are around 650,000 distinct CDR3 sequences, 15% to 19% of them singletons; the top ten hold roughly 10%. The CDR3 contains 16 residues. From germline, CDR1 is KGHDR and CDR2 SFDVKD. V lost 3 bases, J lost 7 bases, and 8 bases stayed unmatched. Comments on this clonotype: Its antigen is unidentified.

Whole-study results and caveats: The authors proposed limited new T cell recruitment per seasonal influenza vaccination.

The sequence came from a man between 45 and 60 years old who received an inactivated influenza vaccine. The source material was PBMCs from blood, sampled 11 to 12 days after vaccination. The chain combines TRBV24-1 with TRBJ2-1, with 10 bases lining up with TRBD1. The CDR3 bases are TGTGCCACCAGTGATCCCGGGACAGGGGCAGGGAATGAGCAGTTCTTC. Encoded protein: CATSDPGTGAGNEQFF.